This is a list of T cell receptor beta chains from one sample in a study of post-analysis software for immune sequencing data. From the PCR reads, TCRdb called clonotypes with MiXCR, one entry per CDR3 protein. The sample yields hundreds of thousands of distinct CDR3 sequences, 44% seen once. Sequenced material: blood. These receptors all stem from a girl aged 10 to 17 with multiple sclerosis. Each CDR3 is given with its conserved first and last residue. Each record gives: J gene, clone size, D gene, V gene, CDR3 protein, CDR3 DNA. D genes are given only for firm matches. Clone sizes are given selectively: once, few, many, or a class where the clone is expanded.

>TRBJ2-7|few|.|TRBV5-5
CASSWNYEQYF
TGTGCCAGCAGCTGGAACTACGAGCAGTACTTC
>TRBJ2-1|.|TRBD1|TRBV5-1
CASSSGTAPEQFF
TGCGCCAGCAGCTCGGGGACAGCGCCTGAGCAGTTCTTC
>TRBJ1-6|.|.|TRBV14
CASSQAWGAGHNSPLHF
TGTGCCAGCAGCCAAGCTTGGGGAGCCGGACATAATTCACCCCTCCACTTT
>TRBJ2-6|.|.|TRBV5-1
CASKTGANVLTF
TGCGCCAGCAAGACAGGGGCCAACGTCCTGACTTTC
>TRBJ2-5|.|.|TRBV5-1
CASSPPSSGLPSGVTQYF
TGCGCCAGCAGCCCTCCCTCCTCCGGGCTCCCCTCCGGGGTGACCCAGTACTTC
>TRBJ2-3|.|.|TRBV29-1
CSVEDRSGDLDTQYF
TGCAGCGTTGAAGATCGATCGGGGGACCTAGATACGCAGTATTTT
>TRBJ2-4|once|.|TRBV20-1
CSARIAVDAKNIQYF
TGCAGTGCTAGAATCGCCGTGGATGCCAAAAACATTCAGTACTTC
>TRBJ2-7|.|TRBD1|TRBV4-2
CASSQKSGTGGYEQYF
TGTGCCAGCAGCCAAAAATCTGGGACAGGGGGCTACGAGCAGTACTTC
>TRBJ1-2|.|.|TRBV6-6
CASSYLKANYGYTF
TGTGCCAGCAGTTACCTCAAAGCTAACTATGGCTACACCTTC
>TRBJ2-1|.|TRBD2|TRBV11-2
CASSPGTSGSEQFF
TGTGCCAGCAGCCCAGGGACTAGTGGGAGTGAGCAGTTCTTC
>TRBJ2-7|.|TRBD2|TRBV5-5
CASSSGGREQYF
TGTGCCAGCAGCTCGGGGGGGCGCGAGCAGTACTTC
>TRBJ2-6|.|.|TRBV10-3
CAMGETGANVLTF
TGTGCCATGGGGGAGACTGGGGCCAACGTCCTGACTTTC
>TRBJ1-5|few|.|TRBV28
CASSFLGAGQPQHF
TGTGCCAGCAGTTTTCTAGGGGCAGGGCAGCCCCAGCATTTT
>TRBJ1-2|.|.|TRBV3-1
CASSQDTGPASGYTF
TGTGCCAGCAGCCAAGATACGGGCCCGGCCTCTGGCTACACCTTC
>TRBJ2-3|few|.|TRBV7-9
CASSFKVTDTQYF
TGTGCCAGCAGCTTTAAAGTAACAGATACGCAGTATTTT
>TRBJ2-2|.|TRBD2|TRBV7-9
CASSFAGSGLSIAGELFF
TGTGCCAGCAGCTTCGCCGGTAGCGGGTTAAGTATAGCCGGGGAGCTGTTTTTT
>TRBJ1-5|.|.|TRBV6-6
CASSYWPRGRGNQPQHF
TGTGCCAGCAGTTACTGGCCGAGGGGTCGGGGCAATCAGCCCCAGCATTTT
>TRBJ1-5|.|.|TRBV25-1
CASSERMNGRSISNQPQHF
TGTGCCAGCAGTGAGCGAATGAATGGGAGGAGCATTAGCAATCAGCCCCAGCATTTT
>TRBJ2-7|.|.|TRBV5-8
CASSLVMDSQDEQYF
TGTGCCAGCAGCTTGGTAATGGACAGTCAGGACGAGCAGTACTTC
>TRBJ2-3|.|.|TRBV10-3
CAISAPPDTQYF
TGTGCCATCAGTGCCCCTCCAGATACGCAGTATTTT
>TRBJ2-1|.|TRBD2|TRBV20-1
CSATSGAQYNEQFF
TGCAGTGCTACTAGCGGGGCCCAGTACAATGAGCAGTTCTTC
>TRBJ2-7|.|.|TRBV6-5
CASSLDRTYDEQYF
TGTGCCAGCAGTCTCGACAGGACTTACGACGAGCAGTACTTC
>TRBJ2-1|.|TRBD2|TRBV5-6
CASSLVWSGGALHNEQFF
TGTGCCAGCAGCTTGGTGTGGAGCGGGGGGGCCCTACACAATGAGCAGTTCTTC
>TRBJ2-7|.|.|TRBV4-1
CASSQDRGSSYEQYF
TGCGCCAGCAGCCAAGATAGGGGCAGCTCCTACGAGCAGTACTTC
>TRBJ2-1|few|TRBD2|TRBV7-6
CASGRGGRSNEQFF
TGTGCCAGCGGACGCGGGGGGCGATCCAATGAGCAGTTCTTC
>TRBJ2-1|few|TRBD2|TRBV11-3
CASTRRGGYNEQFF
TGTGCCAGCACAAGGCGGGGGGGCTACAATGAGCAGTTCTTC
>TRBJ2-1|.|TRBD2|TRBV5-5
CASSSPLFRLAGAGQFF
TGTGCCAGCAGCTCCCCCTTGTTTCGACTAGCGGGAGCGGGGCAGTTCTTC
>TRBJ2-7|few|TRBD2|TRBV29-1
CSVVAGDEQYF
TGCAGCGTCGTAGCGGGAGATGAGCAGTACTTC
>TRBJ2-7|.|.|TRBV12-3/TRBV12-4
CASTIQGFYEQYF
TGTGCCAGCACCATACAGGGCTTCTACGAGCAGTACTTC
>TRBJ2-7|few|.|TRBV5-1
CASSLERSEQYF
TGCGCCAGCAGCTTGGAAAGGAGCGAGCAGTACTTC
>TRBJ2-1|.|TRBD2|TRBV4-1
CASSRGRLAVEKNEQFF
TGCGCCAGCAGCCGAGGGAGACTAGCAGTTGAAAAAAATGAGCAGTTCTTC
>TRBJ1-1|once|.|TRBV12-3/TRBV12-4
CASISGIPGTEAFF
TGTGCCAGCATCTCAGGTATCCCCGGCACTGAAGCTTTCTTT
>TRBJ2-7|.|.|TRBV5-4
CASSLNREVYEQYF
TGTGCCAGCAGCTTGAACAGGGAAGTCTACGAGCAGTACTTC
>TRBJ1-2|few|.|TRBV20-1
CSARGIFDLGESYGYTF
TGCAGTGCTAGAGGTATCTTTGATCTCGGGGAGTCCTATGGCTACACCTTC
>TRBJ2-7|.|.|TRBV5-1
CASREGLSYEQYF
TGCGCCAGCAGGGAGGGACTTTCCTACGAGCAGTACTTC
>TRBJ2-5|many|.|TRBV5-1
CASSLGSQETQYF
TGTGCCAGCAGCTTAGGCAGCCAAGAGACCCAGTACTTC
>TRBJ1-2|.|.|TRBV10-3
CAISEDRSYGYTF
TGTGCCATCAGTGAGGACCGGAGCTATGGCTACACCTTC
>TRBJ1-1|few|.|TRBV10-2
CASSESPGFGTEAFF
TGCGCCAGCAGTGAGTCGCCAGGGTTTGGCACTGAAGCTTTCTTT
>TRBJ1-6|few|.|TRBV10-3
CAISESRVADSPLHF
TGTGCCATCAGTGAGTCGCGAGTGGCGGATTCACCCCTCCACTTT
>TRBJ1-5|.|.|TRBV12-3/TRBV12-4
CASSLMTAHNQPQHF
TGTGCCAGCAGTTTGATGACAGCTCATAATCAGCCCCAGCATTTT
>TRBJ2-3|.|.|TRBV4-1
CASSQGRGQSTDTQYF
TGCGCCAGCAGCCAAGGGAGGGGACAGAGCACAGATACGCAGTATTTT
>TRBJ2-3|once|.|TRBV5-1
CASSLVGARGDTQYF
TGCGCCAGCAGCTTGGTGGGGGCCCGGGGAGATACGCAGTATTTT
>TRBJ2-7|.|.|TRBV13
CASSERTRQLFDEQYF
TGTGCCAGCAGCGAAAGAACGAGACAGCTTTTTGACGAGCAGTACTTC
>TRBJ1-6|.|.|TRBV12-3/TRBV12-4
CASSFGGSPLHF
TGTGCCAGCAGTTTCGGGGGTTCACCCCTCCACTTT
>TRBJ2-7|.|TRBD1|TRBV10-3
CASTGTGPYEQYF
TGTGCCTCAACCGGGACAGGGCCCTACGAGCAGTACTTC
>TRBJ2-6|few|TRBD1|TRBV10-3
CAISEDRESSGANVLTF
TGTGCCATCAGCGAAGACAGGGAGAGTTCTGGGGCCAACGTCCTGACTTTC
>TRBJ2-5|.|TRBD1|TRBV10-3
CAISNGPGQGKETQYF
TGTGCCATCAGTAACGGTCCGGGACAGGGGAAAGAGACCCAGTACTTC
>TRBJ2-3|.|.|TRBV12-3/TRBV12-4
CASTLRPRGETDTQYF
TGTGCCAGCACCTTAAGGCCCAGGGGAGAGACAGATACGCAGTATTTT
>TRBJ2-1|once|.|TRBV11-2
CASSLGGSGSYEQFF
TGTGCCAGCAGCTTAGGAGGGAGTGGCTCATATGAGCAGTTCTTC
>TRBJ2-5|.|TRBD2|TRBV12-3/TRBV12-4
CATAGLAGELPETQYF
TGTGCCACCGCGGGACTAGCGGGGGAATTGCCAGAGACCCAGTACTTC
>TRBJ2-7|.|.|TRBV4-2
CASSPGTKVSEQYF
TGTGCCAGCAGCCCCGGGACCAAGGTCAGCGAGCAGTACTTC
>TRBJ1-1|.|.|TRBV2
CASNQGRNTEAFF
TGTGCCAGCAATCAGGGTCGGAACACTGAAGCTTTCTTT
>TRBJ2-1|.|.|TRBV2
CASSEASTSPEQFF
TGTGCCAGCAGTGAAGCAAGTACCAGCCCGGAGCAGTTCTTC
>TRBJ2-1|few|.|TRBV10-3
CAISGSRLSTYSEQFF
TGTGCCATCAGTGGGAGTAGACTGTCAACGTATAGTGAGCAGTTCTTC
>TRBJ2-7|few|.|TRBV6-5
CASSSVTDRAYEQYF
TGTGCCAGCAGTTCCGTGACCGACAGAGCCTACGAGCAGTACTTC
>TRBJ2-1|once|.|TRBV29-1
CSVEDHRNEQFF
TGCAGCGTTGAAGATCACAGGAATGAGCAGTTCTTC
>TRBJ2-3|.|TRBD2|TRBV4-1
CASSQGPSGGAIAVYF
TGCGCCAGCAGCCAGGGGCCTAGCGGGGGTGCTATCGCGGTGTATTTT
>TRBJ1-2|few|.|TRBV20-1
CSASSGSYGYTF
TGCAGTGCATCTAGCGGTTCCTATGGCTACACCTTC
>TRBJ2-7|.|TRBD2|TRBV7-3
CASSGGRDDEQYF
TGTGCCAGCAGCGGGGGGAGGGACGACGAGCAGTACTTC